This TCR beta chain was obtained from a study of T cell responses to AZD1222 COVID-19 vaccine. General study results and limits: The peak T cell response came first, and repertoires were sampled only after it. Seropositive status at baseline applied to only five to seven AZD1222 recipients.

Generated by immunoSEQ multiplex PCR, the TCRdb table keeps only in-frame clones and is missing some. The sample has over 150,000 clones; under 95% are singletons. In regard to this clone: Its specificity is unknown.

The receptor's source is an adult in good health. Sequencing was performed on peripheral blood, taken on day 0 of AZD1222 vaccination.

The CDR3 is CASTSVHEQFF. CDR3 nucleotides: TGTGCCAGTACTAGCGTCCATGAGCAGTTCTTC. V gene TRBV19 combines with J gene TRBJ2-1; possible D gene TRBD2, 6 bases. The CDR3 has 11 amino acids. Trimming cost V 7 bases and J 8 bases, with 9 bases left between them. Per germline, CDR1 LNHDA and CDR2 SQIVND (reference sequence). Complete variable domain (other parts from reference TRBV19 and TRBJ2-1): DGGITQSPKYLFRKEGQNVTLSCEQNLNHDAMYWYRQDPGQGLRLIYYSQIVNDFQKGDIAEGYSVSREKKESFPLTVTSAQKNPTAFYLCASTSVHEQFFGPGTRLTVL.